The 21 T cell receptor beta chains listed next were all sequenced from one sample in a study of cytomegalovirus exposure and HLA in healthy donors. The primer mix had 60 Vbeta and 13 Jbeta primers. The table came from immunoSEQ multiplex PCR; TCRdb's copy has only in-frame clones and leaves some out. The table records about 87,000 clones, 74% of them present only once. The sequenced sample consisted of PBMCs. These receptors originate from a man aged 25-45 years in good health and CMV-seropositive.

This clone showed up just a few times. V is TRBV9 and J is TRBJ2-3; 7 bases are a match to TRBD2. After removal of 3 bases from V and 6 bases from J, the junction contained 10 bases not matched to a gene. Germline V gives CDR1 SGDLS, CDR2 YYNGEE. The CDR3 covers 15 residues. The CDR3 here is CASSAHGGRSDTQYF. The CDR3 DNA reads as TGTGCCAGCAGCGCACACGGCGGGAGATCCGATACGCAGTATTTT. Full variable domain (missing parts from reference TRBV9 and TRBJ2-3): DSGVTQTPKHLITATGQRVTLRCSPRSGDLSVYWYQQSLDQGLQFLIQYYNGEERAKGNILERFSAQQFPDLHSELNLSSLELGDSALYFCASSAHGGRSDTQYFGPGTRLTVL.

The chain recombines TRBV29-1 with TRBJ2-1; D is perhaps TRBD2 (5 bases). CDR3 size: 14 residues. The V and J ends lost 4 bases and 1 base respectively, with 11 bases between them. Germline V gene data show CDR1 as SQVTM and CDR2 as ANQGSEA. DNA for the CDR3: TGCAGCGTTGCAAGCGGCCGATCCTACAATGAGCAGTTCTTC. Translated, it gives CSVASGRSYNEQFF.

The genes are TRBV7-9 and TRBJ1-4; D gene ambiguous. V dropped 5 bases and J dropped 3 bases, with 13 bases sitting between them. The CDR3 consists of 15 residues. Germline V gene sequence: CDR1 SEHNR, CDR2 FQNEAQ (reference sequence). The CDR3 nucleotides read TGTGCCAGCAGCGAGCCGGGTAGAGCTAATGAAAAACTGTTTTTT. It specifies CASSEPGRANEKLFF.

In this sample, this clone turned up a few times. Mismatch with germline at one junction end may stem from a read error. V usage is TRBV29-1 and J usage is TRBJ1-2; no firm D call. The CDR3 runs 13 residues. The germline V gene encodes CDR1 SQVTM and CDR2 ANQGSEA. The CDR3 loop reads CSVGEAANYGYPF. The CDR3 nucleotides read TGCAGCGTTGGAGAGGCAGCTAACTATGGCTACCCCTTC.

The CDR3 reads CASSFGQGVYEQYF. The CDR3 DNA reads as TGTGCCAGCAGTTTCGGACAGGGGGTCTACGAGCAGTACTTC. This chain links TRBV27 with TRBJ2-7, with 10 bases aligning to TRBD1. Germline lookup yields CDR1 MNHEY and CDR2 SMNVEV (reference sequence). V shed 3 bases, J shed 3 bases, and the junction held 2 bases outside the gene matches. This CDR3 region has 14 residues.

This clone was detected a few times. The chain has TRBV19 and TRBJ1-5; D gene unclear. Germline values: CDR1 LNHDA, CDR2 SQIVND (reference sequence). Trimming left V 0 bases short and J 9 bases short, with 15 bases between. The CDR3 sequence is 15 residues long. CDR3 residues: CASSIDDSNAVPQHF. The DNA for the CDR3 is TGTGCCAGTAGTATAGATGATTCAAATGCGGTGCCCCAGCATTTT.

The CDR3 nucleotides are TGTGCCAGCAGCGCAGCGCCTAAGGATGAGCAGTTCTTC. Its translation is CASSAAPKDEQFF. This chain uses TRBV9 with TRBJ2-1; no reliable D call. V lost 3 bases and J lost 8, with 12 bases in between. Germline CDR1 reads SGDLS; CDR2 reads YYNGEE. CDR3 length: 13 amino acids.

V usage is TRBV30 and J usage is TRBJ2-1; D is possibly TRBD1 (6 bases). V shed 0 bases and J shed 6 bases, with 27 bases lying between them. The CDR3 covers 19 residues. Germline V gene sequence: CDR1 GTSNPN, CDR2 SVGIG (reference sequence). The CDR3 DNA sequence: TGTGCCTGGAGTGTAAGCTGGGGGTCGGCGGACCCCAGGGGCAATGAGCAGTTCTTC. Translated, it gives CAWSVSWGSADPRGNEQFF.

The rearrangement links TRBV5-1 to TRBJ2-5; D call uncertain. V lost 6 bases and J 0 bases, leaving 9 bases between the germline ends. There are 13 residues in the CDR3. Germline values: CDR1 SGHRS, CDR2 YFSETQ. CDR3 in amino acids: CASTPRYQETQYF. The CDR3 DNA follows: TGCGCCAGCACCCCTAGGTACCAAGAGACCCAGTACTTC.

This chain links TRBV7-8 with TRBJ2-3, with TRBD2 identical over 10 bases. The CDR3 extends over 16 amino acids. With V trimmed by 0 bases and J by 5 bases, 5 bases remained unmatched. CDR1 SGHVS and CDR2 FQNEAQ come from the germline V gene. CDR3: CASSLAILAGIDTQYF. The CDR3 DNA reads TGTGCCAGCAGCTTAGCTATACTAGCGGGAATAGATACGCAGTATTTT.

The CDR3 DNA reads TGTGCCAGCAGTTTTCGACAGGGGGAAGGGGCTGAAGCTTTCTTT. Its protein is CASSFRQGEGAEAFF. The chain combines TRBV28 with TRBJ1-1, with 9 nucleotides matching TRBD1. J was trimmed by 6 bases and V by 3 bases; bases with no gene match: 8. CDR1 MDHEN and CDR2 SYDVKM come from the germline V gene. This CDR3 has 15 amino acids.

This clone was counted only a few times. The chain recombines TRBV2 with TRBJ1-5; D gene uncertain. In germline, CDR1 is SNHLY, CDR2 FYNNEI. The V end lost 2 bases, the J end lost 4 bases, and 6 bases lay between the germline ends. The CDR3 length is 13 residues. This CDR3 is CASSEKENQPQHF. The CDR3 bases are TGTGCCAGCAGTGAAAAAGAGAATCAGCCCCAGCATTTT.

This clone has a single count. The chain's CDR3 is CASSPLDSDSPLHF. CDR3 DNA sequence: TGTGCCAGCAGTCCGTTGGACAGCGATTCACCCCTCCACTTT. The V call is TRBV7-6, the J call TRBJ1-6, with TRBD1 as a possible D gene (6 bases). The germline CDR1 and CDR2 sequences are SGHVS and FNYEAQ. The CDR3 runs 14 residues. The V end lost 6 bases, the J end lost 8 bases, and 14 bases lay between the germline ends.

This chain uses TRBV9 with TRBJ2-5, with 12 bases aligning to TRBD2. V lost 0 bases and J lost 2; bases outside the gene matches: 5. Germline V CDR1 and CDR2: SGDLS, YYNGEE. The CDR3 loop spans 17 amino acids. This CDR3 is CASSVAASGRVQETQYF. CDR3 sequence (DNA): TGTGCCAGCAGCGTAGCGGCTAGCGGGAGGGTACAAGAGACCCAGTACTTC.

CDR3 nucleotide sequence: TGCAGCGCTCTGAGGATGCAAGGATACGAGCAGTACTTC. Protein product: CSALRMQGYEQYF. The J gene is TRBJ2-7, the V gene TRBV29-1; unclear D gene. V was shortened by 7 bases and J by 4 bases, with 17 bases between the two germline ends. The germline CDR1 and CDR2 sequences are SQVTM and ANQGSEA. This CDR3 region has 13 residues.

This clone was counted once. The chain links TRBV6-6 to TRBJ1-1, with D unclear. Germline CDR1 reads MNHNY; CDR2 reads SVGAGI (reference sequence). With 2 bases removed from V and 2 bases from J, the gap between germline ends came to 6 bases. This CDR3 comprises 13 residues. CDR3 protein: CASSYGQNTEAFF. Written as DNA, the CDR3 is TGTGCCAGCAGTTACGGGCAAAACACTGAAGCTTTCTTT.

This clone appeared a few times. The genes are TRBV19 and TRBJ1-1, with a possible D match to TRBD1 (6 bases). Looked up from germline, CDR1 is LNHDA and CDR2 is SQIVND (reference sequence). V shed 6 bases and J shed 7 bases, with 9 bases lying between them. The CDR3 covers 11 residues. CDR3 nucleotides: TGTGCCAGTAGGGACAGTCTTGAAGCTTTCTTT. Protein product: CASRDSLEAFF.

The CDR3 region is CASSSGGGESTEAFF. CDR3 coding DNA: TGCGCCAGCAGCTCCGGAGGGGGCGAGAGCACTGAAGCTTTCTTT. The J gene is TRBJ1-1, the V gene TRBV5-1; 7 positions agree with TRBD1. CDR1 and CDR2 (germline): SGHRS, YFSETQ. CDR3 length equals 15 residues. V shed 3 bases, J shed 4 bases, and the junction held 9 bases outside the gene matches.

CDR3 bases: TGCAGCGTTCTCCGGGACACCTATGGCTACACCTTC. Protein product: CSVLRDTYGYTF. This sequence joins TRBV29-1 and TRBJ1-2; D might be TRBD1 (6 bases). Germline values: CDR1 SQVTM, CDR2 ANQGSEA. V was pared by 5 bases and J by 4 bases, with 11 bases between. CDR3 length equals 12 residues.

The J gene is TRBJ2-3, the V gene TRBV19; TRBD2 matches at 9 bases. The ends lost 3 bases at V and 2 bases at J; junction bases unmatched: 6. This CDR3 contains 16 residues. The germline V gene has CDR1 LNHDA and CDR2 SQIVND (reference sequence). The CDR3 coding sequence is TGTGCCAGTAGTATTAGGCGGGAGGGCCTCACAGATACGCAGTATTTT. Amino acids: CASSIRREGLTDTQYF.

About this clone itself: The sample carries other DNA sequences with the same CDR3. As DNA, the CDR3 is TGTGCCAGCAGTTACGGCCAGGACAATCAGCCCCAGCATTTT. This codes for CASSYGQDNQPQHF. This chain links TRBV6-5 with TRBJ1-5; D unclear. This CDR3 contains 14 residues. Per germline, CDR1 MNHEY and CDR2 SVGAGI. V lost 2 bases to trimming and J lost 3 bases, with 8 bases between them.